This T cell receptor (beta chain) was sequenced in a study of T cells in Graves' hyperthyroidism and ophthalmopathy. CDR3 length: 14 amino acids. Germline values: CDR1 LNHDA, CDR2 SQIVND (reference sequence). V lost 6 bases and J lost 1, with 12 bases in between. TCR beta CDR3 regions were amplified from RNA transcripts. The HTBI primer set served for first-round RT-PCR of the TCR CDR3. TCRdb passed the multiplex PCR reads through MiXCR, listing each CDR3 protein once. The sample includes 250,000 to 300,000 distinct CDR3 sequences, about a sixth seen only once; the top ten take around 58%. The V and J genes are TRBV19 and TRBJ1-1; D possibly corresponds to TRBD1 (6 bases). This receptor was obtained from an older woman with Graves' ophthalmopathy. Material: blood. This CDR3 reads CASRVTGPNTEAFF. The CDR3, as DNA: TGTGCCAGTAGAGTGACAGGACCGAACACTGAAGCTTTCTTT.